A single sample gave rise to the 9 T cell receptor beta chains below, sequenced in a study of shared clonotypes between healthy human individuals. Data came from immunoSEQ multiplex PCR; TCRdb stores just in-frame clones and leaves some out. The table lists 950,000 to 1,100,000 clones, 75% to 80% of them singletons. Sequenced material: memory CD4+ T cells from PBMCs. Indicated subset: CD45RA-negative fraction. The receptors stem from a man between 18 and 35 years old in good health. Some clones in this sample may be carry-over from other donors' samples.

The V and J genes are TRBV4-2 and TRBJ1-2; TRBD1 is a possible D gene (5 bases). This CDR3 comprises 13 residues. Germline V lookup: CDR1 LGHNA, CDR2 YNFKEQ. Trimming took off 4 bases at V and 5 bases at J, with 11 bases between the two ends. The CDR3 reads CASSPAGEYGYTF. The CDR3 DNA follows: TGTGCCAGCAGCCCCGCGGGGGAGTATGGCTACACCTTC.

This clone was found a few times. This chain links TRBV28 with TRBJ1-1; D is ambiguous. CDR1 is MDHEN, CDR2 SYDVKM, per germline. The V end lost 5 bases, the J end lost 4 bases, and 17 bases lay between the germline ends. The CDR3 consists of 15 residues. Here the CDR3 reads CASSHPRTAPTEAFF. CDR3 nucleotide sequence: TGTGCCAGCAGTCACCCCCGGACGGCCCCCACTGAAGCTTTCTTT.

A few counts support this clone. V is TRBV2 and J is TRBJ2-2; D is tentatively TRBD1 or TRBD2 (5 bases each). V shed 6 bases and J shed 5 bases, with 7 bases lying between them. Germline loops: CDR1 SNHLY, CDR2 FYNNEI. There are 12 residues in the CDR3. In nucleotides, the CDR3 is TGTGCCAGCAGGGGGGAGACCGGGGAGCTGTTTTTT. Translation gives CASRGETGELFF.

V gene TRBV7-9 combines with J gene TRBJ2-1, with 13 bases identical to TRBD2. Trimming took 8 bases from V and 3 from J; bases not matched to a gene: 7. This CDR3 spans 16 amino acids. Per germline, CDR1 SEHNR and CDR2 FQNEAQ (reference sequence). This CDR3 reads CASHPGLAGRYNEQFF. The CDR3 nucleotides are TGTGCCAGCCACCCGGGACTAGCGGGACGCTACAATGAGCAGTTCTTC. Combining the CDR3 with reference TRBV7-9 and TRBJ2-1 gives the whole variable domain DTGVSQNPRHKITKRGQNVTFRCDPISEHNRLYWYRQTLGQGPEFLTYFQNEAQLEKSRLLSDRFSAERPKGSFSTLEIQRTEQGDSAMYLCASHPGLAGRYNEQFFGPGTRLTVL.

The rearrangement uses TRBV2 and TRBJ2-2; 7 bases line up with TRBD1. Germline V lookup: CDR1 SNHLY, CDR2 FYNNEI. The CDR3 covers 15 residues. Trimming cost V 5 bases and J 1 base; bases outside gene matches: 4. CDR3 amino acids: CASSPDRWNTGELFF. Here the CDR3 DNA reads TGTGCCAGCAGTCCGGACAGGTGGAACACCGGGGAGCTGTTTTTT.

The J gene is TRBJ2-2, the V gene TRBV28; D remains ambiguous. V lost 2 bases to trimming and J lost 1 base, with 11 bases between them. Germline assignment: CDR1 MDHEN and CDR2 SYDVKM. This CDR3 region has 16 residues. The CDR3 spells CASSLGWRRNTGELFF. CDR3 in DNA: TGTGCCAGCAGTTTAGGTTGGCGGAGGAACACCGGGGAGCTGTTTTTT.

The chain employs TRBV19 and TRBJ2-7, with D possibly being TRBD2 (5 bases). V was trimmed by 4 bases and J by 0 bases, leaving 13 bases between them. Looked up from germline, CDR1 is LNHDA and CDR2 is SQIVND (reference sequence). The CDR3 contains 15 residues. Here the CDR3 reads CASSKAGKGSYEQYF. The CDR3 DNA follows: TGTGCCAGTAGTAAGGCCGGGAAGGGCTCCTACGAGCAGTACTTC.

In its sample, this clone was seen once. The chain employs TRBV7-2 and TRBJ2-6, with TRBD2 matching 7 bases. CDR1 and CDR2 (germline): SGHTA, FQGNSA. This CDR3 comprises 17 residues. V dropped 6 bases and J dropped 0; count of bases not matched to a gene: 8. CDR3 sequence (DNA): TGTGCCAGCAGTGGCGGGAGTTCCAGCTCTGGGGCCAACGTCCTGACTTTC. It encodes CASSGGSSSSGANVLTF.

The V call is TRBV5-1, the J call TRBJ2-2; D is tentatively TRBD1 or TRBD2 (5 bases each). V was clipped by 1 base and J by 5 bases, with 15 bases between them. This CDR3 comprises 16 residues. Germline loops: CDR1 SGHRS, CDR2 YFSETQ. Here the CDR3 reads CASSLTGTLKTGELFF. The CDR3 DNA sequence: TGCGCCAGCAGCTTGACCGGGACCTTAAAGACCGGGGAGCTGTTTTTT.